These 8 T cell receptor beta chains were all obtained from the same sample, sequenced in a study of blood T cells in healthy people across ages. The authors ran a second PCR of about 6 to 11 cycles using a sample-barcoded 5' primer and a J-beta primer mix. TCRdb itself ran the 5' RACE reads through MiXCR, one entry per CDR3 protein. The sample carries about 970,000 distinct CDR3 sequences, just over 50% recorded once. The material sequenced was blood. The receptors stem from a woman aged 55-69 years in good health.

The chain links TRBV12-3 or TRBV12-4 to TRBJ2-3; 9 bases fit TRBD2. With V trimmed by 6 bases and J by 5 bases, 12 bases remained unmatched. This CDR3 is built from 16 residues. CDR3 sequence reads: CASRPRVAGDVDTQYF. The CDR3 coding sequence is TGTGCCAGCAGACCTAGAGTAGCGGGAGATGTAGATACGCAGTATTTT.

The V call is TRBV7-2, the J call TRBJ2-1; TRBD2 agrees at 12 bases. Per the germline V gene, CDR1 is SGHTA and CDR2 is FQGNSA. J was trimmed by 7 bases and V by 5 bases; bases with no gene match: 18. CDR3 length: 19 residues. CDR3 sequence reads: CASSKTSGRTMSSPNEQFF. CDR3 nucleotide sequence: TGTGCCAGCAGCAAGACTAGCGGGAGAACAATGAGCAGCCCGAATGAGCAGTTCTTC.

The chain combines TRBV20-1 with TRBJ1-5; D remains unclear. This CDR3 region has 13 residues. CDR1 is DFQATT, CDR2 SNEGSKA, per germline (reference sequence). V was trimmed by 3 bases and J by 6 bases, leaving 12 bases between them. The CDR3 region has the DNA TGCAGTGCTAGCGACCGGATCGCTCAGCCCCAGCATTTT. This codes for CSASDRIAQPQHF.

The chain couples TRBV7-2 to TRBJ1-2, with 9 bases fitting TRBD1. The length of the CDR3 is 15 residues. Germline lookup yields CDR1 SGHTA and CDR2 FQGNSA. V gave up 4 bases and J gave up 4 bases; unmatched junction bases: 7. CDR3 residues: CASSSQGAGVYGYTF. The CDR3 coding sequence is TGTGCCAGCAGCTCACAGGGGGCTGGCGTCTATGGCTACACCTTC.

The V and J genes are TRBV6-4 and TRBJ2-2; 11 bases are shared with TRBD2. The germline gives CDR1 MRHNA, CDR2 SNTAGT. The junction had 0 bases not matched to a gene; V was cut back by 3 bases and J by 3 bases. The CDR3 has 15 amino acids. The chain's CDR3 is CASSEGLADTGELFF. CDR3 nucleotides: TGTGCCAGCAGTGAGGGACTAGCGGACACCGGGGAGCTGTTTTTT.

The chain uses TRBV3-1 and TRBJ2-1; 10 bases map to TRBD1. Germline values: CDR1 LGHDT, CDR2 YNNKEL (reference sequence). This CDR3 is built from 16 residues. After removal of 1 base from V and 6 bases from J, the junction contained 6 bases not matched to a gene. In nucleotides, the CDR3 is TGTGCCAGCAGCCAAGGTAGGGACAGGGGCTCCAATGAGCAGTTCTTC. Translating gives CASSQGRDRGSNEQFF.

The rearrangement links TRBV2 to TRBJ2-7; D may be TRBD1 (6 bases). V gave up 8 bases and J gave up 0 bases, with 14 bases separating them. The CDR3 is 14 residues long. Germline CDR1 reads SNHLY; CDR2 reads FYNNEI. This CDR3 reads CASGGHDSSYEQYF. The CDR3 nucleotides are TGTGCCAGCGGGGGCCACGACAGCTCCTACGAGCAGTACTTC. Filled out from reference TRBV2 and TRBJ2-7, the complete variable domain reads EPEVTQTPSHQVTQMGQEVILRCVPISNHLYFYWYRQILGQKVEFLVSFYNNEISEKSEIFDDQFSVERPDGSNFTLKIRSTKLEDSAMYFCASGGHDSSYEQYFGPGTRLTVT.

The gene calls are TRBV4-1 and TRBJ2-5; D gene uncertain. The J call may not be correct, given that the DNA end is closer to TRBJ2-7. The CDR3 is 14 residues long. The germline V gene encodes CDR1 MGHRA and CDR2 YSYEKL. The CDR3 region is CASSPERWHYEQYF. CDR3 DNA: TGCGCCAGCAGCCCCGAGAGGTGGCACTACGAGCAGTACTTC.